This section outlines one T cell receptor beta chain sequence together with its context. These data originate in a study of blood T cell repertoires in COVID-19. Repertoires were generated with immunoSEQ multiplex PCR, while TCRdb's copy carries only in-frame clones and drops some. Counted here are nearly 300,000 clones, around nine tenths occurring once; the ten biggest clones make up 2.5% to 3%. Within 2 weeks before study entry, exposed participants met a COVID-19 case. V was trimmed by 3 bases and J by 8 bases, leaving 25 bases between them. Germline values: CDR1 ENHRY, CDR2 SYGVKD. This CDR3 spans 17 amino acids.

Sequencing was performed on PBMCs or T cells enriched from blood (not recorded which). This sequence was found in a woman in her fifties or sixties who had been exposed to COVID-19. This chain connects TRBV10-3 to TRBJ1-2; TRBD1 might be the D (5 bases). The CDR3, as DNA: TGTGCCATCAGTGAATTTAACAGCCCCAGTGGGGCAGAAGGCTACACCTTC. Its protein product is CAISEFNSPSGAEGYTF.